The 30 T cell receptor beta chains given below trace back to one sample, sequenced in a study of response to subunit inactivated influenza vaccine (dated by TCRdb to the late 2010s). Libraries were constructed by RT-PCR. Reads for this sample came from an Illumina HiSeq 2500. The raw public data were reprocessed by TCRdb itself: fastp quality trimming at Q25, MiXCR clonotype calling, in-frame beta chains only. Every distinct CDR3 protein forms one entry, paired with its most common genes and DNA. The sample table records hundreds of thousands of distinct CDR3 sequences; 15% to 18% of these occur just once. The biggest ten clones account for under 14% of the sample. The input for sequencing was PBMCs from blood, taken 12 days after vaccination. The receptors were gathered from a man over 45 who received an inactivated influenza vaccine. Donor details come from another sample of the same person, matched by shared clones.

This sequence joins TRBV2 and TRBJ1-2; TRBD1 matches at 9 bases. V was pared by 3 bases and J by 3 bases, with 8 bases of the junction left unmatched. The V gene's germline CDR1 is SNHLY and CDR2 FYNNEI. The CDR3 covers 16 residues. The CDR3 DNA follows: TGTGCCAGCAGTGAGACAACCGGGACAGGGCACTATGGCTACACCTTC. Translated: CASSETTGTGHYGYTF.

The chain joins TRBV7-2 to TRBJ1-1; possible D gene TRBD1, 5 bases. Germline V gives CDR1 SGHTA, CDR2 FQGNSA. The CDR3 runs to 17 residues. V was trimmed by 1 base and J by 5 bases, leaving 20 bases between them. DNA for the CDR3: TGTGCCAGCAGCTTAGTGGGGCCAAGGACGAGAGCAACTGAAGCTTTCTTT. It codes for CASSLVGPRTRATEAFF.

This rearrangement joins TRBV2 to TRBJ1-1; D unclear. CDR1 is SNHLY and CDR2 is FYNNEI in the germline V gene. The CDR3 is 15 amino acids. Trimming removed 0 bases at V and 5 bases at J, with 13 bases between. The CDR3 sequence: CASSEAWFVRTEAFF. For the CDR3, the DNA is TGTGCCAGCAGTGAAGCCTGGTTTGTTCGGACTGAAGCTTTCTTT.

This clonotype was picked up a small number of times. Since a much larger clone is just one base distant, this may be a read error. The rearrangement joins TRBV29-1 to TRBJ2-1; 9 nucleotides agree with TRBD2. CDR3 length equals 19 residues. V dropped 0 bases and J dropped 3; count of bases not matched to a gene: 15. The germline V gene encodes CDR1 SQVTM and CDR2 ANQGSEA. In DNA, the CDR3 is TGCAGCGTTGAAGATCCTTCCGGACTAGCGAGGAATTACTACAATGAGCAGTTCTTC. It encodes CSVEDPSGLARNYYNEQFF.

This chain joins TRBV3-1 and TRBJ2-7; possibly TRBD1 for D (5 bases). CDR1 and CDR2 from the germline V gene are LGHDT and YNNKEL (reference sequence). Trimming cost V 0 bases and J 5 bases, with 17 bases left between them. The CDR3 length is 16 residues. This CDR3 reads CASSQDFAGRLNEQYF. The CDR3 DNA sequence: TGTGCCAGCAGCCAAGATTTCGCAGGGCGATTGAACGAGCAGTACTTC.

CDR3 nucleotide sequence: TGCAGTGCGCGGGGACGCCGAGGGATCACTGAAGCTTTCTTT. Its translation is CSARGRRGITEAFF. The rearrangement uses TRBV20-1 and TRBJ1-1, with a weak D call TRBD1 (5 bases). Germline CDR1 DFQATT, CDR2 SNEGSKA (reference sequence). V lost 6 bases, J lost 4 bases, and 18 bases lay in between. The CDR3 extends over 14 amino acids.

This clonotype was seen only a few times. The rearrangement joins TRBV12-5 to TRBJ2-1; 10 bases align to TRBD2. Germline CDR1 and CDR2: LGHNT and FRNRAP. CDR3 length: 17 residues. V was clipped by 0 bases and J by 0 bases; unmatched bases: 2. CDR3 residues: CASGLVLAGPSYNEQFF. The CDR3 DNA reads TGTGCTAGTGGTTTGGTACTAGCGGGACCCTCCTACAATGAGCAGTTCTTC.

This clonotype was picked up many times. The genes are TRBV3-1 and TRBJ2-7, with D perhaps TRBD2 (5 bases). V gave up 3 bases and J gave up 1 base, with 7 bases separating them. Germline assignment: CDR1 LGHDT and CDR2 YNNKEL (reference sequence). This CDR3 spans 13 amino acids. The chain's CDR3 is CASSQAGSYEQYF. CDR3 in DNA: TGTGCCAGCAGCCAGGCGGGTTCCTACGAGCAGTACTTC.

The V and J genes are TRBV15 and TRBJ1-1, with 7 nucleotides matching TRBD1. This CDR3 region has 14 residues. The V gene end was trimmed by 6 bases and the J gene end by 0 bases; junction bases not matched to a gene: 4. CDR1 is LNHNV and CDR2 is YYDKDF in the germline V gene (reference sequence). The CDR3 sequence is CATRAGQLNTEAFF. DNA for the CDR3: TGTGCCACCAGAGCGGGACAGCTGAACACTGAAGCTTTCTTT. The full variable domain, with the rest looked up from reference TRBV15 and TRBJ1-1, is DAMVIQNPRYQVTQFGKPVTLSCSQTLNHNVMYWYQQKSSQAPKLLFHYYDKDFNNEADTPDNFQSRRPNTSFCFLDIRSPGLGDTAMYLCATRAGQLNTEAFFGQGTRLTVV.

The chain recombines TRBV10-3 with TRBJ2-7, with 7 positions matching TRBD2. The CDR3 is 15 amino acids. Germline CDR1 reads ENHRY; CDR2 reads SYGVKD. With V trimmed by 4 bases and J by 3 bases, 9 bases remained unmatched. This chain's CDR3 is CAISASAGGGYEQYF. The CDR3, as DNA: TGTGCCATCAGTGCCTCGGCCGGCGGGGGCTACGAGCAGTACTTC.

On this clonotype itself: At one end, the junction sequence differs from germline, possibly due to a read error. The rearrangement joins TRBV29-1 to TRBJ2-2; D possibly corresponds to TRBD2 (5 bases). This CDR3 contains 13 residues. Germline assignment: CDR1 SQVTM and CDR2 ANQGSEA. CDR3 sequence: CTAVKPNTGELLF. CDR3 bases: TGCACCGCAGTGAAACCGAACACCGGGGAGCTGCTTTTT.

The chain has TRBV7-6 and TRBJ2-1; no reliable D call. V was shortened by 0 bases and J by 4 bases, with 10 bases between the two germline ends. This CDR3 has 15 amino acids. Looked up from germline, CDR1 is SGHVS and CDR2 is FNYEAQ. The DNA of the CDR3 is TGTGCCAGCAGCTTAGCGATAAGCGTATACAATGAGCAGTTCTTC. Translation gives CASSLAISVYNEQFF.

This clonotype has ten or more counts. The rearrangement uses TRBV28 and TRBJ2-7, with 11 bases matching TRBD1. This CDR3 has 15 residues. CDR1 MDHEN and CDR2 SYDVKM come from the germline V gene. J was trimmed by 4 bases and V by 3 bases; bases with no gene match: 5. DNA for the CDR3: TGTGCCAGCAGTTTCGGGACAGGGGGATGGTACGAGCAGTACTTC. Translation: CASSFGTGGWYEQYF. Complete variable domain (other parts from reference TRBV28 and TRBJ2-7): DVKVTQSSRYLVKRTGEKVFLECVQDMDHENMFWYRQDPGLGLRLIYFSYDVKMKEKGDIPEGYSVSREKKERFSLILESASTNQTSMYLCASSFGTGGWYEQYFGPGTRLTVT.

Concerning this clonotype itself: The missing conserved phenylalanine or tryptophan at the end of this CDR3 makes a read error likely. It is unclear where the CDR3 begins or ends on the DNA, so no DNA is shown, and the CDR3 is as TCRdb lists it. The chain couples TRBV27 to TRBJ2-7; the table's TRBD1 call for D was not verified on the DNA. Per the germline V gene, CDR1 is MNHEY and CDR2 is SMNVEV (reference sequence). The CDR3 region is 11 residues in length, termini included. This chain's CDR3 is CAHRDRALGSP.

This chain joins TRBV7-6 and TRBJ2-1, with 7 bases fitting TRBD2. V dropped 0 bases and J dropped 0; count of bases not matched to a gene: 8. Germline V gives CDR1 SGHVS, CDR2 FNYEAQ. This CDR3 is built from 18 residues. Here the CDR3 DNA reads TGTGCCAGCAGCTTAGCCCCCCCAGCGGGATTCTCCTACAATGAGCAGTTCTTC. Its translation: CASSLAPPAGFSYNEQFF.

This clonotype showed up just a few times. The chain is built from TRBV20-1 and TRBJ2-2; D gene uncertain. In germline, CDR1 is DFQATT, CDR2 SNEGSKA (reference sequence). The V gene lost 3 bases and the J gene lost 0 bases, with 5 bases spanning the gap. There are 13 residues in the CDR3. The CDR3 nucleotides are TGCAGTGCTAGTCGTTCGAACACCGGGGAGCTGTTTTTT. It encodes CSASRSNTGELFF.

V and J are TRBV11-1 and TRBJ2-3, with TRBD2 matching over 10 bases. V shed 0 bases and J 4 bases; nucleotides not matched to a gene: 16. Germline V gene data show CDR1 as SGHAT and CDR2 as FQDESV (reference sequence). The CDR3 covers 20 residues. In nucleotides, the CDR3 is TGTGCCAGCAGCTTAGCGCAGGGACACGCTAGCGGGAGTCCCTCAGATACGCAGTATTTT. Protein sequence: CASSLAQGHASGSPSDTQYF.

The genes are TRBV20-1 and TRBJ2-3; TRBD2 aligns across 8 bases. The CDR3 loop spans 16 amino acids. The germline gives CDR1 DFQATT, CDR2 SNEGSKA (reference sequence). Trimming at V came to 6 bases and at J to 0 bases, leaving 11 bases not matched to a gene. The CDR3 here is CSAMGLVLASTDTQYF. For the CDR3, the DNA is TGCAGTGCAATGGGACTAGTGCTTGCTAGCACAGATACGCAGTATTTT.

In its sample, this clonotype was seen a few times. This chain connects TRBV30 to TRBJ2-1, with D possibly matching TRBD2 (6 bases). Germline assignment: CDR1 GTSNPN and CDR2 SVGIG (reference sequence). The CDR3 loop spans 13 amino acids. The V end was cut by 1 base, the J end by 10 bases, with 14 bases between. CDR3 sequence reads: CAWSALPRGEQFF. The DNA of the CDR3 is TGTGCCTGGAGTGCACTTCCCCGGGGGGAGCAGTTCTTC.

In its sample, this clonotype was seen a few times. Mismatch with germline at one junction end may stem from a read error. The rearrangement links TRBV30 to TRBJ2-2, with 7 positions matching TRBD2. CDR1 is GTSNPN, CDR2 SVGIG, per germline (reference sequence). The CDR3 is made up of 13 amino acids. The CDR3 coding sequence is TGTGCCTGGAGGGGAAGCGGGACCGGTGAGCTGTTTTTT. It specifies CAWRGSGTGELFF.

Here the CDR3 DNA reads TGTGCCAGCAGTTTATGGCAGTTGGGCCTCCACTTT. Its translation: CASSLWQLGLHF. The chain carries TRBV12-3 or TRBV12-4 and TRBJ1-1; no clear D. The end of the DNA aligns better with TRBJ1-6, so the J call may be wrong. The CDR3 is 12 residues long.

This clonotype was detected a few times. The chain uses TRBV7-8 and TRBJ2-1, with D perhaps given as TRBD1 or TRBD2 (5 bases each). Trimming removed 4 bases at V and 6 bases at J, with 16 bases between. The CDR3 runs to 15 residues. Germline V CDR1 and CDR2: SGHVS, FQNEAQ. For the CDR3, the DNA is TGTGCCAGCAGCTCACGAACTGGGACCCTCAATGAGCAGTTCTTC. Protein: CASSSRTGTLNEQFF.

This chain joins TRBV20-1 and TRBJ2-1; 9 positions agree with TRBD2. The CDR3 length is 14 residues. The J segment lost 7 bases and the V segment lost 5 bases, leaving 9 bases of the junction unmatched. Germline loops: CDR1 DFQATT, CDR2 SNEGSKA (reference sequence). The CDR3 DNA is TGCAGTGCTTTAAGCGGGAGGAGCTTAAATGAGCAGTTCTTC. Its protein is CSALSGRSLNEQFF.

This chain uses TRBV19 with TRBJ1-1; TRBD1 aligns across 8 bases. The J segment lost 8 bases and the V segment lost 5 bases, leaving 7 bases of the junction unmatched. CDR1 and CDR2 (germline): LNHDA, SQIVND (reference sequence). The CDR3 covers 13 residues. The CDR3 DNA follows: TGTGCCAGTAGTGGGGGACAGGTGAGAGAAGCTTTCTTT. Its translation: CASSGGQVREAFF.

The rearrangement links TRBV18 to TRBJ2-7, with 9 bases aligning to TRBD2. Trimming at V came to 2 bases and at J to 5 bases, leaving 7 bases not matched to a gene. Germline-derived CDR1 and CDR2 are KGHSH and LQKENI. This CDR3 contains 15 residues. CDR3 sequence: CASSPASGMGNEQYF. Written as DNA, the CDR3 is TGTGCCAGCTCACCAGCTAGCGGGATGGGAAACGAGCAGTACTTC.

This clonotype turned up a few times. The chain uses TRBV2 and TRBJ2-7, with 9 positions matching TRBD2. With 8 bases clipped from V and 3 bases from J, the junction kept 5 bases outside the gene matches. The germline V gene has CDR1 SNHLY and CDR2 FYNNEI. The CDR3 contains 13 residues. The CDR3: CASALLAGYEQYF. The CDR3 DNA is TGTGCCAGCGCTTTACTAGCGGGCTACGAGCAGTACTTC.

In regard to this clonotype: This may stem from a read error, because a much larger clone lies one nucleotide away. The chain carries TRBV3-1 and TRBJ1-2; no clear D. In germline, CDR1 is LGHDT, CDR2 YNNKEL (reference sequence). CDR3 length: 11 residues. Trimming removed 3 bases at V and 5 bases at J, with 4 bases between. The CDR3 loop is CASSQKYGYTF. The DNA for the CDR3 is TGTGCCAGCAGCCAGAAATATGGCTACACCTTC.

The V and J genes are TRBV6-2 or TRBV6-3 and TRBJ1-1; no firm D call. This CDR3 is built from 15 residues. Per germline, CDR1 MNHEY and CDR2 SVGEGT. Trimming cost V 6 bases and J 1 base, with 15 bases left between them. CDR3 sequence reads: CASSSSFKGNTEAFF. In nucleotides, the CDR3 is TGTGCCAGCAGCTCCAGTTTTAAGGGGAACACTGAAGCTTTCTTT.

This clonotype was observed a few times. CDR3 region: CASSLTGTGEAFF. DNA for the CDR3: TGTGCCAGCAGCTTGACAGGGACAGGGGAAGCTTTCTTT. The V and J genes are TRBV7-9 and TRBJ1-1; TRBD1 matches at 9 bases. Germline assignment: CDR1 SEHNR and CDR2 FQNEAQ (reference sequence). The V gene end was trimmed by 3 bases and the J gene end by 8 bases; junction bases not matched to a gene: 4. CDR3 length: 13 residues.

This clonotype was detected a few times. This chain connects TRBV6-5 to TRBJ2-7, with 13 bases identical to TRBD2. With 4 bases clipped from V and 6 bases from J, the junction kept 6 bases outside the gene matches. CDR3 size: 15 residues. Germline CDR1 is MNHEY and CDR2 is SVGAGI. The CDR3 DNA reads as TGTGCCAGCAGTTCTATGGGACTAGCGGGAATCGAGCAGTACTTC. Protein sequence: CASSSMGLAGIEQYF.